The subject of this entry is one T cell receptor beta chain. This clone was seen just once. No cognate antigen has been identified for it. Per-base qualities were not stored, and no clone one base away is much larger. The TCR beta locus was amplified and sequenced with the immunoSEQ assay, yielding bulk TCR Vbeta CDR3 data. The original pipeline was this. Non-productive CDR3s, sequences shorter than 7 amino acids, and those not starting with C or ending with F/W were excluded. Analysis was restricted to specimens with at least 1000 reads, and clonotypes were defined at the amino acid level. To compute clonality, Pielou's evenness was subtracted from 1. Library sizes were equalized by abundance-weighted random subsampling with replacement, which was repeated 100 times so that 95% confidence intervals could be reported. The Morisita overlap index was used to quantify repertoire overlap, and the top 40 clones in each specimen were examined for overlap with the irAE. The table comes from immuneACCESS by way of TCRdb, which keeps in-frame sequences with V and J called. Part of the clones is missing from these tables; in studies checked, under half for an unresolved V gene and the rest for unknown reasons. The DNA gave D and trimming, while V, J and clone size come from that table. The sample records about 22,000 clones, about nine tenths of which are singletons. The biggest ten clones account for approximately 1.5% of the sample.

This record comes from a study of T cells in tumors and immune-related adverse events (dated by TCRdb to the early 2020s). The treatment or condition label, as the study defines it: nivolumab (PD-1 blockade) given before sampling. The DNeasy Blood and Tissue Kit was used to extract DNA from formalin-fixed paraffin-embedded specimens. CDR1 SGHRS and CDR2 YFSETQ are derived from the germline V gene. The CDR3 goes from the cysteine to the phenylalanine over 16 residues. The retained sequence is limited to the CDR3, 48 bases, with the frame set at the first base. V is trimmed back by 2 bases and J by 1 base, and the junction contains 3 bases that no gene match accounts for.

This sample comprised lymph node tissue, obtained from a patient treated with anti-PD-1 therapy. The rearranged segments are TRBV5-1 and TRBJ2-3, and TRBD2 matches 11 of the central bases. This receptor was identified in a female donor with metastatic renal cell carcinoma. The CDR3 amino acid sequence is: CASSFSGGAGTDTQYF. At the DNA level, the sequence is TGCGCCAGCAGCTTTAGCGGGGGGGCGGGCACAGATACGCAGTATTTT.